This T cell receptor beta chain was recorded in a study of a mutant IDH1 vaccine in newly diagnosed glioma. Study as a whole: Before enrollment, patients got radiotherapy alone, temozolomide alone, or mostly the combination.

This table comes from immunoSEQ multiplex PCR, and its TCRdb copy is limited to in-frame clones, with some not included. The data show about 69,000 clones, with approximately 83% seen just once and 2.9% held by the top ten. The time point here: baseline, week 1 (first vaccination visit). Stated treatment: pre-vaccination baseline after standard-of-care therapy. CDR3 size: 16 residues. CDR1 is MNHEY, CDR2 SVGAGI, per germline. V lost 2 bases and J lost 2, with 14 bases in between. This material consisted of PBMCs, taken from a glioma patient treated with radiotherapy, temozolomide or both. The origin of this receptor is a man under 40 with glioma. The chain couples TRBV6-5 to TRBJ2-3, with TRBD2 as a possible D gene (5 bases). The CDR3 DNA sequence: TGTGCCAGCAGTTACCGTGGTAGACTACCCACAGATACGCAGTATTTT. This gives the protein CASSYRGRLPTDTQYF.